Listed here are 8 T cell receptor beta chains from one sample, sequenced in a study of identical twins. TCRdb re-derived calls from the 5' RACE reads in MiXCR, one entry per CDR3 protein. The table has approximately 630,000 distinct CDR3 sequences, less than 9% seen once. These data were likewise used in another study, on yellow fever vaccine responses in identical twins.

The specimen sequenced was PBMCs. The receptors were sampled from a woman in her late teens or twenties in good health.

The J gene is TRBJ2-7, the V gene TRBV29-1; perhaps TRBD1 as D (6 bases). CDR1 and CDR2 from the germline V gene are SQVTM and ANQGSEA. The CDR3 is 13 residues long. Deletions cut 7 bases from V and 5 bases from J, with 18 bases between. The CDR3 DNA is TGCAGCGCCTGGGCCCCTGCAGGGGACGAGCAGTACTTC. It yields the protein CSAWAPAGDEQYF.

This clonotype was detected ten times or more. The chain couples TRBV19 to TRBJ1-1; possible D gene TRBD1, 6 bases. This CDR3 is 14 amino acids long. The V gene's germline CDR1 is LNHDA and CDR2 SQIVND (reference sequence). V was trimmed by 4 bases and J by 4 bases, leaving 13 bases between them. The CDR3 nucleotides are TGTGCCAGTAGTAAACAGGGTGTCCTCACTGAAGCTTTCTTT. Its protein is CASSKQGVLTEAFF.

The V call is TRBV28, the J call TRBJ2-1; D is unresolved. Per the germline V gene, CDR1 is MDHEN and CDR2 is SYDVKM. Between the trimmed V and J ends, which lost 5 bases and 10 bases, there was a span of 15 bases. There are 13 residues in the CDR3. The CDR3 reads CASSPLQLGEQFF. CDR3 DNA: TGTGCCAGCAGTCCCCTACAGCTGGGAGAGCAGTTCTTC.

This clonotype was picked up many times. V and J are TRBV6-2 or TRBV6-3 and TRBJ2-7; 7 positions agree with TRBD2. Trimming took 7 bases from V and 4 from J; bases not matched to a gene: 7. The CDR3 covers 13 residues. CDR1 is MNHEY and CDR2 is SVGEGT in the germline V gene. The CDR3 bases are TGTGCCAGCACCAAGACCGGGGGGTACGAGCAGTACGTC. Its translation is CASTKTGGYEQYV.

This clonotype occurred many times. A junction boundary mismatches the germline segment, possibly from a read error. CDR3 sequence: CASSSTGGTDTQYF. As DNA, the CDR3 is TGCGCCAGCAGCTCGACAGGGGGAACAGATACGCAGTATTTT. V usage is TRBV12-3 or TRBV12-4 and J usage is TRBJ2-3; 9 positions match TRBD1. This CDR3 is built from 14 residues.

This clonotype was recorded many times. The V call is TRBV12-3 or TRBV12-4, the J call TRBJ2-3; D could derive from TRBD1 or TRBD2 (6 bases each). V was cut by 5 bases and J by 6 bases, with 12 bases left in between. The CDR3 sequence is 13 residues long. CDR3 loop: CASSKGGMDTQYF. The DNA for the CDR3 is TGTGCCAGCAGTAAGGGGGGTATGGATACGCAGTATTTT.

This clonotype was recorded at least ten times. CDR3 sequence reads: CASSLNGYNLNSPLHF. CDR3 nucleotides: TGCGCCAGCAGCTTGAACGGATACAACCTAAATTCACCCCTCCACTTT. The rearrangement joins TRBV5-1 to TRBJ1-6; no clear D. The CDR3 contains 16 residues. From germline, CDR1 is SGHRS and CDR2 YFSETQ. The V and J ends lost 1 base and 7 bases respectively, with 15 bases between them.

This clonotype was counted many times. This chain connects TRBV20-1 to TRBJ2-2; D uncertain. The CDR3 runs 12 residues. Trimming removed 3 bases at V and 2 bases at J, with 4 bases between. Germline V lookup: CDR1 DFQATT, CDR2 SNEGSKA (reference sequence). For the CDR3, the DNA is TGCAGTGCTAGGGACAACACCGGGGAGCTGTTTTTT. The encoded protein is CSARDNTGELFF.